These 20 T cell receptor beta chains were all obtained from the same sample, sequenced in a study of blood T cell repertoires in COVID-19. TCRdb's copy holds only in-frame clones and misses some; the assay was immunoSEQ multiplex PCR. The sample lists under 95,000 clones, over 70% occurring once. Sequencing was carried out using peripheral blood. These receptors originate from a man aged 45-65 years with acute or convalescent COVID-19.

The chain links TRBV28 to TRBJ1-5; TRBD1 aligns across 7 bases. Germline V gene lookup returns CDR1 MDHEN and CDR2 SYDVKM. The CDR3 is 15 residues long. The V gene end was trimmed by 5 bases and the J gene end by 11 bases; junction bases not matched to a gene: 15. CDR3 sequence reads: CASSPAGGPTRAQHF. The CDR3, as DNA: TGTGCCAGCAGTCCCGCAGGGGGTCCGACTCGGGCCCAGCATTTT.

This sequence joins TRBV6-5 and TRBJ1-6, with TRBD1 matching 9 bases. The V and J ends lost 6 bases and 7 bases, in that order; junction bases with no gene match: 7. The germline CDR1 and CDR2 sequences are MNHEY and SVGAGI. This CDR3 region has 15 residues. This chain's CDR3 is CASRPTDRGNSPLHF. DNA for the CDR3: TGTGCCAGCAGACCGACGGACAGGGGAAATTCACCCCTCCACTTT.

In its sample, this clone was seen once. The genes are TRBV4-1 and TRBJ1-5; 9 bases align to TRBD1. V lost 3 bases, J lost 2 bases, and 5 bases stayed unmatched. From germline, CDR1 is MGHRA and CDR2 YSYEKL. The CDR3 length is 16 residues. CDR3 residues: CASSHLTGGGNQPQHF. CDR3 bases: TGCGCCAGCAGCCACCTGACAGGGGGAGGCAATCAGCCCCAGCATTTT.

This clone was recorded only once. CDR3 region: CASSAGGYAGNTIYF. The CDR3 DNA follows: TGTGCCAGCAGCGCTGGGGGGTATGCTGGAAACACCATATATTTT. The chain carries TRBV9 and TRBJ1-3, with D possibly being TRBD1 (5 bases). The CDR3 runs to 15 residues. Trimming pared 3 bases from V and 2 bases from J, leaving 12 bases between. Germline V gives CDR1 SGDLS, CDR2 YYNGEE.

The V and J genes are TRBV7-2 and TRBJ1-5; the D gene is possibly TRBD1 (6 bases). The CDR3 is made up of 15 amino acids. The V end lost 2 bases, the J end lost 1 base, and 9 bases lay between the germline ends. CDR1 is SGHTA and CDR2 is FQGNSA in the germline V gene. The CDR3 DNA reads TGTGCCAGCAGCTTATTTGGACAGAGCAATCAGCCCCAGCATTTT. Translation: CASSLFGQSNQPQHF. Using reference TRBV7-2 and TRBJ1-5 for the parts outside the CDR3, the full variable domain is GAGVSQSPSNKVTEKGKDVELRCDPISGHTALYWYRQSLGQGLEFLIYFQGNSAPDKSGLPSDRFSAERTGGSVSTLTIQRTQQEDSAVYLCASSLFGQSNQPQHFGDGTRLSIL.

The rearrangement joins TRBV21-1 to TRBJ1-6; TRBD1, the table's D call, lacks a check against the DNA. TRBV21-1 is annotated as a pseudogene. The CDR3 contains 14 residues. The CDR3 DNA is TGTGCCAGCCTTAGACGAGGGGGCGATTCACCCCTCCACTTT. This translates into CASLRRGGDSPLHF.

The chain has TRBV18 and TRBJ1-1; D is possibly TRBD1 (5 bases). V shed 5 bases and J shed 0 bases, with 13 bases lying between them. The CDR3 totals 15 residues. Germline V CDR1 and CDR2: KGHSH, LQKENI. The CDR3 DNA follows: TGTGCCAGCTCATCGGGGGGACCCCTGAACACTGAAGCTTTCTTT. Protein sequence: CASSSGGPLNTEAFF.

The chain is built from TRBV19 and TRBJ1-2; D is unresolved. The germline V gene encodes CDR1 LNHDA and CDR2 SQIVND (reference sequence). The CDR3 totals 13 residues. The V and J ends lost 6 bases and 6 bases respectively, with 14 bases between them. CDR3 nucleotide sequence: TGTGCCAGTAGGACTGTCGGGGTCAATGGCTACACCTTC. Its protein is CASRTVGVNGYTF.

The chain recombines TRBV9 with TRBJ1-1; possibly TRBD1 for D (6 bases). The V gene's germline CDR1 is SGDLS and CDR2 YYNGEE. With 0 bases removed from V and 4 bases from J, the gap between germline ends came to 16 bases. The CDR3 has 16 amino acids. CDR3 bases: TGTGCCAGCAGCGTAGTGACAGGAAAAAGAGGCACTGAAGCTTTCTTT. Translation: CASSVVTGKRGTEAFF.

DNA for the CDR3: TGTGCCAGTGGACGGACAGGATCTTCGATACCCCAGCATTTT. This sequence encodes CASGRTGSSIPQHF. The chain recombines TRBV19 with TRBJ1-5; 7 nucleotides agree with TRBD1. V lost 8 bases, J lost 10 bases, and 14 bases stayed unmatched. The CDR3 contains 14 residues. CDR1 and CDR2 (germline): LNHDA, SQIVND (reference sequence).

The CDR3 loop is CASSLAPGLATSIGEQYF. The CDR3 DNA reads as TGTGCCAGCAGCTTAGCTCCGGGACTAGCCACTTCGATAGGGGAGCAGTACTTC. The V gene is TRBV7-8, the J gene TRBJ2-7, with TRBD2 identical over 9 bases. The CDR3 length is 18 residues. Trimming cost V 0 bases and J 7 bases; bases outside gene matches: 16. The germline CDR1 and CDR2 sequences are SGHVS and FQNEAQ.

V is TRBV10-1 and J is TRBJ2-5; no clear D gene. Germline V gene data show CDR1 as WNHNN and CDR2 as SYGVQD (reference sequence). The V end was cut by 2 bases, the J end by 5 bases, with 9 bases between. The CDR3 covers 13 residues. This CDR3 reads CASSEPGSETQYF. Written as DNA, the CDR3 is TGCGCCAGCAGTGAGCCGGGTTCGGAGACCCAGTACTTC.

The chain carries TRBV5-6 and TRBJ1-2, with D possibly being TRBD1 (6 bases). The CDR3 is 17 amino acids. CDR1 and CDR2 (germline): SGHDT, YYEEEE. Deletions cut 2 bases from V and 7 bases from J, with 24 bases between. CDR3 protein: CASSFFVGTRGASGYTF. In nucleotides, the CDR3 is TGTGCCAGCAGCTTCTTTGTAGGGACACGCGGAGCGAGTGGCTACACCTTC.

This chain connects TRBV24-1 to TRBJ2-5; D is ambiguous. The CDR3 runs 12 residues. V was shortened by 9 bases and J by 9 bases, with 16 bases between the two germline ends. Germline loops: CDR1 KGHDR, CDR2 SFDVKD. The CDR3 DNA reads TGTGCCACCGGCCTCTCCGACAAGGCCCAGTACTTC. This gives the protein CATGLSDKAQYF.

The chain is built from TRBV5-1 and TRBJ2-3, with D tentatively TRBD1 (6 bases). Germline V gene lookup returns CDR1 SGHRS and CDR2 YFSETQ. Trimming took off 0 bases at V and 0 bases at J, with 8 bases between the two ends. CDR3 length equals 15 residues. The CDR3 protein is CASSLGDKSTDTQYF. CDR3 DNA sequence: TGCGCCAGCAGCTTGGGGGACAAGAGCACAGATACGCAGTATTTT.

The V gene is TRBV4-3, the J gene TRBJ1-4; 8 nucleotides align to TRBD1. Unmatched junction bases numbered 9, after V lost 1 base and J lost 8 bases. From germline, CDR1 is LGHNA and CDR2 YSLEER. The CDR3 extends over 16 amino acids. For the CDR3, the DNA is TGCGCCAGCAGCCAAGGGCAGGGGGCAGGATGGGAAAAACTGTTTTTT. Its translation: CASSQGQGAGWEKLFF.

The rearrangement uses TRBV30 and TRBJ1-2, with D hard to call. The ends were cut back, 0 bases at V and 1 base at J, with 3 bases in the middle. CDR3 size: 12 residues. Germline assignment: CDR1 GTSNPN and CDR2 SVGIG (reference sequence). CDR3 residues: CAWSVHNYGYTF. The DNA for the CDR3 is TGTGCCTGGAGTGTACATAACTATGGCTACACCTTC.

This clone was found once. The V call is TRBV5-6, the J call TRBJ1-6, with 8 nucleotides matching TRBD1. CDR3 length: 17 residues. CDR1 and CDR2 from the germline V gene are SGHDT and YYEEEE. Trimming cost V 0 bases and J 4 bases; bases outside gene matches: 6. DNA of the CDR3: TGTGCCAGCAGCTTGGCCGGACAGGGCCAATATAATTCACCCCTCCACTTT. Amino acid sequence: CASSLAGQGQYNSPLHF.

This rearrangement joins TRBV6-1 to TRBJ1-1; 8 nucleotides match TRBD1. Germline CDR1 is MNHNS and CDR2 is SASEGT. The V gene end was trimmed by 2 bases and the J gene end by 4 bases; junction bases not matched to a gene: 3. The CDR3 runs to 14 residues. The chain's CDR3 is CASSEQGAITEAFF. CDR3 sequence (DNA): TGTGCCAGCAGTGAACAGGGGGCGATCACTGAAGCTTTCTTT.

The chain carries TRBV19 and TRBJ1-2; maybe TRBD1 (6 bases). Per the germline V gene, CDR1 is LNHDA and CDR2 is SQIVND (reference sequence). This CDR3 contains 15 residues. The ends were cut back, 4 bases at V and 4 bases at J, with 16 bases in the middle. The CDR3 is CASSTGGQLLYGYTF. Written as DNA, the CDR3 is TGTGCCAGTAGTACGGGGGGGCAGCTTCTCTATGGCTACACCTTC.